A selection of T cell receptor beta chains follows, all from one sample in a study of blood T cell repertoires in COVID-19. Assay used: immunoSEQ multiplex PCR; TCRdb lists only in-frame clones, some missing. Altogether approximately 400,000 clones are present, more than 70% being singletons, with the ten largest covering over 9.5%. The source material was peripheral blood. These receptors all stem from a woman aged 45 to 65 with COVID-19, enrolled during active disease. CDR3s include the opening cysteine and the closing phenylalanine or tryptophan. Each record gives: clone size, V gene, D gene, J gene, CDR3 DNA, CDR3 protein. D genes are given only for firm matches. Clone size is shown for a subset of rows, as once, few, many or a class of expanded clone.

clone size: NA
V gene: TRBV2
D gene: TRBD1
J gene: TRBJ2-4
CDR3 DNA: TGTGCCAGCAGCGCCCTTGGGCCGGGACAGGGTTTCGACATTCAGTACTTC
CDR3 protein: CASSALGPGQGFDIQYF

clone size: NA
V gene: TRBV3-1/TRBV3-2
D gene: TRBD1
J gene: TRBJ1-6
CDR3 DNA: TGTGCCAGCAGCCGTGGACAGGATTCACCCCTCCACTTT
CDR3 protein: CASSRGQDSPLHF

clone size: NA
V gene: TRBV27
D gene: TRBD2
J gene: TRBJ2-1
CDR3 DNA: TGTGCCAGCAGTTTTGGAATGGCGGGGGGAGGCAATGAGCAGTTCTTC
CDR3 protein: CASSFGMAGGGNEQFF

clone size: NA
V gene: TRBV7-3
D gene: NA
J gene: TRBJ1-2
CDR3 DNA: TGTGCCAGCAGCCCCTCCGGGGGAGACTATGGCTACACCTTC
CDR3 protein: CASSPSGGDYGYTF

clone size: NA
V gene: TRBV2
D gene: TRBD1
J gene: TRBJ2-7
CDR3 DNA: TGTGCCAGCAGGGGGGACAGTAGCTCCTACGAGCAGTACTTC
CDR3 protein: CASRGDSSSYEQYF

clone size: NA
V gene: TRBV18
D gene: NA
J gene: TRBJ1-5
CDR3 DNA: TGTGCCAGCTCCCCAGAGAGCGACCAGCCCCAGCATTTT
CDR3 protein: CASSPESDQPQHF

clone size: NA
V gene: TRBV30
D gene: NA
J gene: TRBJ1-2
CDR3 DNA: TGTGCCTGGAGTTCCACCTTCCAGGGGTTTTCCTATGGCTACACCTTC
CDR3 protein: CAWSSTFQGFSYGYTF

clone size: NA
V gene: TRBV30
D gene: NA
J gene: TRBJ1-1
CDR3 DNA: TGTGCCTGGTCACAGGGTATCTCTGAAGCTTTCTTT
CDR3 protein: CAWSQGISEAFF

clone size: once
V gene: TRBV5-4
D gene: TRBD1
J gene: TRBJ2-5
CDR3 DNA: TGTGCCAGCAGCTCGACAGGGGCCCTAGAGACCCAGTACTTC
CDR3 protein: CASSSTGALETQYF

clone size: NA
V gene: TRBV7-3
D gene: TRBD2
J gene: TRBJ2-2
CDR3 DNA: TGTGCCAGCAGCCAGTATAGCGGGGGGGCGTCCACCGGGGAGCTGTTTTTT
CDR3 protein: CASSQYSGGASTGELFF

clone size: NA
V gene: TRBV5-1
D gene: NA
J gene: TRBJ1-2
CDR3 DNA: TGCGCCAGCAGTCCGGGACACCCCTATGGCTACACCTTC
CDR3 protein: CASSPGHPYGYTF